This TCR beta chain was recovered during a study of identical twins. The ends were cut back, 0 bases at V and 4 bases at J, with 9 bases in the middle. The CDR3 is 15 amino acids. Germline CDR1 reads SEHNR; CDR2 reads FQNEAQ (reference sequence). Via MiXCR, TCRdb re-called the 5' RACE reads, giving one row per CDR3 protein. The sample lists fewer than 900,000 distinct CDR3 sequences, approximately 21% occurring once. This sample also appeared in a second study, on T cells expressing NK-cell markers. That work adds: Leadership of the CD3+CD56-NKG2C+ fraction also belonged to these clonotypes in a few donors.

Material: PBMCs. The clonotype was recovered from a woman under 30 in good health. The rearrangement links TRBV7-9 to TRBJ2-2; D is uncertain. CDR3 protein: CASSLAEKVTGELFF. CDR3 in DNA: TGTGCCAGCAGCTTAGCCGAAAAGGTCACCGGGGAGCTGTTTTTT.